This TCR beta chain was retrieved from a study of long-term antiretroviral therapy in people with HIV. The immunoSEQ assay was v3.0, run at survey level. Profiling relied on immunoSEQ multiplex PCR, and the TCRdb table lists in-frame clones only, not all of them. The sample includes roughly 18,000 clones, about 81% of them seen just once. Notes on this clone: The antigen remains unidentified.

Notes on the study in general: ART adherence, viral resistance and therapy changes were undocumented.

V lost 7 bases, J lost 3 bases, and 13 bases lay in between. CDR3 length: 14 residues. Germline V gives CDR1 MGHDK, CDR2 SYGVNS. The receptor was derived from a man younger than 35 with HIV. This sequence joins TRBV25-1 and TRBJ2-1, with D perhaps matching TRBD1 or TRBD2 (6 bases each). The specimen was unsorted PBMCs, collected 0.9 years after starting antiretroviral therapy. This CDR3 is CASTRGAYYNEQFF. The CDR3, as DNA: TGTGCCAGCACGAGGGGGGCCTACTACAATGAGCAGTTCTTC.